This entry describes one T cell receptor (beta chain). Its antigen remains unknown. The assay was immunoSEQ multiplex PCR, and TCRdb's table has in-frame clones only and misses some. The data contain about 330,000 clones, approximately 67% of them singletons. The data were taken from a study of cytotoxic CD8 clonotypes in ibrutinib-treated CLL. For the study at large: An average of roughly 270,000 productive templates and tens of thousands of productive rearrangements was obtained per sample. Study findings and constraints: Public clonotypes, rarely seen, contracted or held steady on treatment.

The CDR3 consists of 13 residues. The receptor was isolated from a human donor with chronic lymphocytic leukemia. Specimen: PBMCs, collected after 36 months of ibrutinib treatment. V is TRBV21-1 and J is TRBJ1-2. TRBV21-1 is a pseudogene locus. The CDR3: CARGGAKGHGYTF. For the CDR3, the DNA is TGTGCCAGAGGAGGCGCAAAAGGGCATGGCTACACCTTC.